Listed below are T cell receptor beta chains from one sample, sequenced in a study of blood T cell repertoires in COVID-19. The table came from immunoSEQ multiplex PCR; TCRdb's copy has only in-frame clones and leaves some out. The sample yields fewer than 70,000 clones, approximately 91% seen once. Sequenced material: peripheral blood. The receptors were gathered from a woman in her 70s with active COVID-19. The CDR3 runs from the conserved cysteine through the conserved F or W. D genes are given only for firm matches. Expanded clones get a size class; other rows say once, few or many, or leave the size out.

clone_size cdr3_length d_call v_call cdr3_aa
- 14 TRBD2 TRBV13 CASSLTSGRDEQFF
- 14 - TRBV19 CASSIGGGLLEAFF
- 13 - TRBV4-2 CASSPTEFYEQYF
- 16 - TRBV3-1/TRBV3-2 CASSPDRAGVGSPLHF
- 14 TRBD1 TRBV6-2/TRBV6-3 CASSRDRSNYGYTF
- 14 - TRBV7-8 CASSPGHINEKLFF
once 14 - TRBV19 CASSMGPAGNTIYF
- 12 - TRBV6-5 CASSPTSNEQFF
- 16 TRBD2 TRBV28 CASSLGVAGGTGELFF
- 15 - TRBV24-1 CATSKGVGHHNEQFF
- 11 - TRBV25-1 CASRITRGKYF
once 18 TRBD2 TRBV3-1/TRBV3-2 CASSRTSGRATIYNEQFF
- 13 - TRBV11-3 CASSPGEEETQYF
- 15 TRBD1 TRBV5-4 CASSLGRDSTEKLFF
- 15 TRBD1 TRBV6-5 CASTMGTDSNQPQHF
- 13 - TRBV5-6 CASSFQGTYEQYF
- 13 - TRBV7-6 CASRSATNEKLFF
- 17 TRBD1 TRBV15 CATSRDSKETGIQPQHF
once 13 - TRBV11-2 CATARQTTYGYTF
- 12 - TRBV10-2 CASSEDTYEQYF
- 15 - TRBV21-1 CASSWGQGSSYEQYF
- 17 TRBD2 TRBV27 CASSLSSGRASYNEQFF
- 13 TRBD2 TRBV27 CATTLAGANEQFF
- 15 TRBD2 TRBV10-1 CASSDTASGKDEQFF
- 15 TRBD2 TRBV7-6 CASSSQAGGPYEQYF
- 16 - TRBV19 CASSIGNRGGQETQYF
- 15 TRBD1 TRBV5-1 CASSILQGKDSEAFF